This T cell receptor beta chain was retrieved from a study of blood T cell repertoires in COVID-19 (dated by TCRdb to 2019 to 2021). Some background on the complete study: The collaborator samples originated in the United States, Italy and Spain and spanned the acute and convalescent phases of COVID-19. The prospective study material was composed of cDNA or gDNA derived from T cells, B-cell-depleted T cells, or PBMCs. Deeply sampled blood TCRbeta repertoires from subjects exposed to, actively infected with, or recovered from COVID-19 were included in the dataset. The repertoires were released in a freely available public database intended as a resource for research on the immune response to SARS-CoV-2. Samples were obtained from the ongoing ImmuneRACE study (first 160 participants) and from 1,254 subjects provided by 6 global collaborators. A de-identified subject ID, COVID-19 status, age in years and sex were almost always included in the sample metadata. HLA class I and class II types, where available, came from metadata supplied by the sample provider rather than from assay-based typing.

The full study reports these points: The quantity of clinical and demographic metadata differed by source and by participant and was supplied without curation.

The CDR3 covers 14 residues, taking in both the cysteine and the phenylalanine. Only CDR3 DNA is held: 42 bases, read in frame from base 1. Trimming removed 8 bases from V and 3 bases from J, leaving 16 bases between the germline ends. The germline V gene yields MDHEN for CDR1 and SYDVKM for CDR2. The collaborating institutions used their own protocols to collect whole blood in K2EDTA tubes. For TCRbeta analysis, collaborator samples were shipped as frozen whole blood, as isolated PBMCs, or as DNA extracted from either sample type. TCRbeta CDR3 regions were amplified from genomic DNA using the immunoSEQ Assay, a bias-controlled multiplex PCR. The source study handled its data this way. The number of nucleated cells in each sample was estimated by amplification of reference gene primers within the assay. To quantify the absolute abundance of each unique TCRbeta CDR3 rearrangement, sequence reads were collapsed and filtered. For each sample, productive Simpson clonality was calculated by taking the square root of Simpson's diversity index across productive rearrangements. TCRdb limited this immuneACCESS table to in-frame rearrangements with V and J called. A share of clones is missing; checked studies link under half to unresolved V genes, and the rest is unexplained. The D gene and trimming were derived from the DNA, and the V and J assignments and clone size from that table. The sample has over 30,000 clones on record, roughly nine tenths of them singletons. The ten top clones hold less than 7% of the sample.

Remarks on this clone: Its antigen specificity is not known. There are no base qualities to consult, and no much larger clone falls within one base.

The chain joins TRBV28 to TRBJ1-1, with a tentative D gene TRBD1 over 5 matching bases. Source material: peripheral blood. This clonotype was sampled from a human donor in a cohort sampled during active COVID-19. The nucleotide sequence reads as follows: TGTGCCAGCCTCGATCTCCGGGGGTACACTGAAGCTTTCTTT. It translates as CASLDLRGYTEAFF. Joined to the reference TRBV28 and TRBJ1-1 proteins, this CDR3 gives the full variable domain: DVKVTQSSRYLVKRTGEKVFLECVQDMDHENMFWYRQDPGLGLRLIYFSYDVKMKEKGDIPEGYSVSREKKERFSLILESASTNQTSMYLCASLDLRGYTEAFFGQGTRLTVV.